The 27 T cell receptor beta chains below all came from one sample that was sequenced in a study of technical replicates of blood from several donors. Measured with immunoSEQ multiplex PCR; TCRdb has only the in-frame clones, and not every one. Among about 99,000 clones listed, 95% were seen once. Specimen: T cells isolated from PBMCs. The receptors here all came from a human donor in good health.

The CDR3 region is CASSERVAGDNTGELFF. The CDR3 DNA is TGTGCCAGCAGTGAACGGGTAGCGGGGGATAACACCGGGGAGCTGTTTTTT. The V and J genes are TRBV6-1 and TRBJ2-2; 9 bases fit TRBD2. CDR1 is MNHNS and CDR2 is SASEGT in the germline V gene. V trimming: 2 bases; J trimming: 2 bases; junction bases outside the gene matches: 6. This CDR3 has 17 residues.

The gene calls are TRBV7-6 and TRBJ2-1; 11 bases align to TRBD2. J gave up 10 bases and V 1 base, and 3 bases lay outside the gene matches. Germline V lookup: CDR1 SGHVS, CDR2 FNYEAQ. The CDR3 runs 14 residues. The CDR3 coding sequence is TGTGCCAGCAGCTTAGGGGTAGCGGGAGGGGAGCAGTTCTTC. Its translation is CASSLGVAGGEQFF.

Here the CDR3 DNA reads TGCGCCAGCAGCTTGTTGGCAGACACAGATACGCAGTATTTT. Translated, it gives CASSLLADTDTQYF. The gene calls are TRBV5-1 and TRBJ2-3; D is undetermined. Germline V gene data show CDR1 as SGHRS and CDR2 as YFSETQ. Trimming stripped 1 base from V and 2 bases from J, with 8 bases between. CDR3 length: 14 amino acids.

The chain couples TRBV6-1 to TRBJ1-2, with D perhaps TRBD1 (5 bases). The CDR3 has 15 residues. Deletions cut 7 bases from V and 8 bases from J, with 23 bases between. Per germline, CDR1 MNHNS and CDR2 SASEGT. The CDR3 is CASTPGTYGTRGYTF. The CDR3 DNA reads TGTGCCAGCACCCCAGGGACGTACGGGACTCGAGGCTACACCTTC.

This CDR3 reads CASSSPRDLISQGAALFF. CDR3 bases: TGTGCCAGCAGTTCCCCCCGCGACTTGATATCTCAGGGGGCGGCGCTGTTTTTT. The chain has TRBV28 and TRBJ2-2; 8 nucleotides agree with TRBD1. The trim removed 4 bases at V and 13 bases at J, leaving 23 bases unmatched. This CDR3 spans 18 amino acids. Germline CDR1 reads MDHEN; CDR2 reads SYDVKM.

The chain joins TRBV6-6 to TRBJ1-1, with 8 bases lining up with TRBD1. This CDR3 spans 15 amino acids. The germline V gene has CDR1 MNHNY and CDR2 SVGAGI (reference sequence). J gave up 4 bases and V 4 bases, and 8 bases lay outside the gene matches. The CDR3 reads CASSFRTGKGTEAFF. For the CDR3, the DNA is TGTGCCAGCAGTTTTAGGACAGGGAAGGGCACTGAAGCTTTCTTT.

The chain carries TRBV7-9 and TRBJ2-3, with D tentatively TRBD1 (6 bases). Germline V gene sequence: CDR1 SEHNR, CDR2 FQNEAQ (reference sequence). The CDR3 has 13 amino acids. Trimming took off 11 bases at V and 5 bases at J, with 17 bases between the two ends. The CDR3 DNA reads TGTGCCGCCTACAGGGAAGCAGTAGATACGCAGTATTTT. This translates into CAAYREAVDTQYF.

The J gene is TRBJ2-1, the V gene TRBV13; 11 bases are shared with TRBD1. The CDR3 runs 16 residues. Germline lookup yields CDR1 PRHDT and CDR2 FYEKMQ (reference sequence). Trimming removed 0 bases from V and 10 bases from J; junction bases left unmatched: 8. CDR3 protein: CASSLGRLGQGVEQFF. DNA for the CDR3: TGTGCCAGCAGCTTAGGCAGGCTGGGACAGGGGGTCGAGCAGTTCTTC.

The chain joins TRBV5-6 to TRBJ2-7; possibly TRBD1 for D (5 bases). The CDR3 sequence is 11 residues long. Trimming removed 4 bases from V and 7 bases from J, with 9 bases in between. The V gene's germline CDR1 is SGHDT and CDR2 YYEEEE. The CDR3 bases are TGTGCCAGCAGCATTCAGGGAGAGCAGTACTTC. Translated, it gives CASSIQGEQYF.

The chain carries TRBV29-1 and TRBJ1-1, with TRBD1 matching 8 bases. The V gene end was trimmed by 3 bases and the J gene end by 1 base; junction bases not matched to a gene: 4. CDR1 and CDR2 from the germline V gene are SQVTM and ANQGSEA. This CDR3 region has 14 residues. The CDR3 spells CSVDPGQGNTEAFF. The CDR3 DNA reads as TGCAGCGTTGACCCTGGACAGGGGAACACTGAAGCTTTCTTT.

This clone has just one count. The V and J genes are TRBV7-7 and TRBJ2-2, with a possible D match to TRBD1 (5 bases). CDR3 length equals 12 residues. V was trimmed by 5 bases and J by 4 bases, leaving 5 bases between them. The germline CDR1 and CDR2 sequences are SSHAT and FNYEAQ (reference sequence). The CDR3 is CASSRGTGELFF. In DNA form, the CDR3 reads TGTGCCAGCAGCAGGGGCACCGGGGAGCTGTTTTTT.

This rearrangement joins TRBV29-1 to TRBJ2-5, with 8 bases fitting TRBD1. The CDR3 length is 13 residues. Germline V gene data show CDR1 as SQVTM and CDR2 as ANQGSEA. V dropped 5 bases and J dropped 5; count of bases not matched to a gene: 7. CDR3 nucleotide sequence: TGCAGCGTTTTGACAGGGGAGGCGGAGACCCAGTACTTC. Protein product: CSVLTGEAETQYF.

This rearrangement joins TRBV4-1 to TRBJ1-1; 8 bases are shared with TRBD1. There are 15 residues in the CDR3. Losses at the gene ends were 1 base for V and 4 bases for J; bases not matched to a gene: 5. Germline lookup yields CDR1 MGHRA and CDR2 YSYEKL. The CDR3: CASSQGTGLSTEAFF. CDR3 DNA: TGCGCCAGCAGCCAAGGGACAGGGCTGAGCACTGAAGCTTTCTTT.

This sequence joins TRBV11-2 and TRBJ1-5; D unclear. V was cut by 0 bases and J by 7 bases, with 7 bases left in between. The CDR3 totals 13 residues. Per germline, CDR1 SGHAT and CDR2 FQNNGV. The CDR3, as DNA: TGTGCCAGCAGCTTAGATCTTCAGCAGCCCCAGCATTTT. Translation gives CASSLDLQQPQHF.

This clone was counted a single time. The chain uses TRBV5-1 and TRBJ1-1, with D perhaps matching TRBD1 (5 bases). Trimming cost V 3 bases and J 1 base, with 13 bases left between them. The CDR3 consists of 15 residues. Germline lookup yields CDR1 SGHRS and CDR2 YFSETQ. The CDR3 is CASSSRQLQNTEAFF. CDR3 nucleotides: TGCGCCAGCAGCTCAAGACAGCTACAGAACACTGAAGCTTTCTTT. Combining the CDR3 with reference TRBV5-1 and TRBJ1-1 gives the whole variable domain KAGVTQTPRYLIKTRGQQVTLSCSPISGHRSVSWYQQTPGQGLQFLFEYFSETQRNKGNFPGRFSGRQFSNSRSEMNVSTLELGDSALYLCASSSRQLQNTEAFFGQGTRLTVV.

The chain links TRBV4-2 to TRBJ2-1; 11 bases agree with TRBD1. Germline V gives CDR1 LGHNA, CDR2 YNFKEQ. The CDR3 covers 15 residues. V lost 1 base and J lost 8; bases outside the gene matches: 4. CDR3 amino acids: CASSQGDRGKDEQFF. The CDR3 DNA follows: TGTGCCAGCAGCCAAGGGGACAGGGGGAAAGATGAGCAGTTCTTC.

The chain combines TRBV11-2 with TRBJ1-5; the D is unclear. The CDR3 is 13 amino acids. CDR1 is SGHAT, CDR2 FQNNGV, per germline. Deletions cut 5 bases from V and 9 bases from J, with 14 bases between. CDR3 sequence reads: CASSRAGIRPQHF. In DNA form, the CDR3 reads TGTGCCAGCAGCCGGGCGGGTATAAGGCCCCAGCATTTT.

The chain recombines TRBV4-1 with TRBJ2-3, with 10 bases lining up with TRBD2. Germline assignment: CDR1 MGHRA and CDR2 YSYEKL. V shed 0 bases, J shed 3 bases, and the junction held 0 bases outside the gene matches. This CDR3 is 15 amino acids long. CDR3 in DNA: TGCGCCAGCAGCCAAGAACTAGCGGGAACAGATACGCAGTATTTT. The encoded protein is CASSQELAGTDTQYF.

The CDR3 region has the DNA TGTGCCAGCAGCCAAGATCAGGGGAGGGCTAATGAAAAACTGTTTTTT. This gives the protein CASSQDQGRANEKLFF. J is TRBJ1-4 and V is TRBV4-2, with D perhaps matching TRBD1 (6 bases). V lost 0 bases, J lost 3 bases, and 11 bases lay in between. This CDR3 region has 16 residues. Germline V gene lookup returns CDR1 LGHNA and CDR2 YNFKEQ.

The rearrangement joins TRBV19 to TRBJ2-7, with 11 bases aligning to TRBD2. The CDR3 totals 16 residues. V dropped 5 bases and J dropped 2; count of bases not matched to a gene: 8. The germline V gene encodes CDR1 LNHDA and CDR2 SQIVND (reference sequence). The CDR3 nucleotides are TGTGCCAGTAGTCCCGGACTAGCGGGCTTTGCCTACGAGCAGTACTTC. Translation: CASSPGLAGFAYEQYF.

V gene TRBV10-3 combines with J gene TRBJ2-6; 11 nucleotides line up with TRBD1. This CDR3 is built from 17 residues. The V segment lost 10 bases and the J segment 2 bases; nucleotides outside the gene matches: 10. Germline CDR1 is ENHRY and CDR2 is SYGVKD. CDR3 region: CATTSDRGQTGANVLTF. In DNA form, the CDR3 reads TGTGCCACCACCTCGGACAGGGGGCAGACTGGGGCCAACGTCCTGACTTTC.

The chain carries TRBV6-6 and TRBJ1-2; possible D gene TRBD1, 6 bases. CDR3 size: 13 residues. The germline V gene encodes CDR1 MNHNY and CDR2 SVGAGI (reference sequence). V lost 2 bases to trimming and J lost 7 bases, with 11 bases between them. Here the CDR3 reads CASSYETGGGYTF. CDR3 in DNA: TGTGCCAGCAGTTACGAGACAGGCGGTGGCTACACCTTC.

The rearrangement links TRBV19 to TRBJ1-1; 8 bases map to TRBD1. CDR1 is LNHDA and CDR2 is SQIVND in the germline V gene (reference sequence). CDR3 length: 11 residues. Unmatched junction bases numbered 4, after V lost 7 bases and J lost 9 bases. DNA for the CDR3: TGTGCCAGTACGACAGGGGATCAAGCTTTCTTT. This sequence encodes CASTTGDQAFF.

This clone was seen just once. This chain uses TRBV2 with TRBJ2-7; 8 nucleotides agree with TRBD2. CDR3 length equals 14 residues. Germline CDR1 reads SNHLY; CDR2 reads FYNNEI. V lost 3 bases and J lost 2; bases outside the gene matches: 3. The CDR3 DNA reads TGTGCCAGCAGTGAGAGCGGGAGTCCCTACGAGCAGTACTTC. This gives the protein CASSESGSPYEQYF. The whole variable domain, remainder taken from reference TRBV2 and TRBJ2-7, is EPEVTQTPSHQVTQMGQEVILRCVPISNHLYFYWYRQILGQKVEFLVSFYNNEISEKSEIFDDQFSVERPDGSNFTLKIRSTKLEDSAMYFCASSESGSPYEQYFGPGTRLTVT.

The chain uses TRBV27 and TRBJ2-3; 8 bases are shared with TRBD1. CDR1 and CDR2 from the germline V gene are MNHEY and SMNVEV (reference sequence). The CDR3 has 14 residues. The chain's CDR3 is CAAGGRWETDTQYF. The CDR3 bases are TGTGCAGCAGGGGGCAGGTGGGAGACAGATACGCAGTATTTT.

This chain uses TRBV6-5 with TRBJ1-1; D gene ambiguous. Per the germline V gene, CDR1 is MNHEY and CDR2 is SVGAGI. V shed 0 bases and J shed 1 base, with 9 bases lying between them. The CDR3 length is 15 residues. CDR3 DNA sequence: TGTGCCAGCAGTTACTCGCCAGGAACGAACACTGAAGCTTTCTTT. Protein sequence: CASSYSPGTNTEAFF.

The CDR3 sequence is CASSLSGTGLEKLFF. The CDR3 nucleotides read TGTGCCAGCAGCCTCTCCGGGACAGGACTTGAAAAACTGTTTTTT. The chain joins TRBV5-4 to TRBJ1-4; 8 nucleotides align to TRBD1. The germline V gene encodes CDR1 SGHNT and CDR2 YYREEE (reference sequence). With V trimmed by 4 bases and J by 7 bases, 9 bases remained unmatched. This CDR3 comprises 15 residues.